This T cell receptor beta chain was retrieved from a study of human versus mouse CDR3 diversity and MHC coevolution. Findings and caveats of the study: Among all groups, most of the three human donors showed least clonal inequality.

As for this clone: Its antigen remains unidentified.

Assay used: immunoSEQ multiplex PCR; TCRdb lists only in-frame clones, some missing. In the table there are 50,000 to 65,000 clones, around 94% of which are singletons. This CDR3 is built from 16 residues. From germline, CDR1 is MRHNA and CDR2 SNTAGT. V was shortened by 4 bases and J by 4 bases, with 16 bases between the two germline ends. The source material was naive CD4+ T cells from blood. Subset noted: CD45RO-negative CD62L-positive naive CD4 T cells. The chain links TRBV6-4 to TRBJ1-4; D may be TRBD1 (6 bases). The clonotype originates from a person between 60 and 69 years old in good health. CDR3 in amino acids: CASSAPQGGRNEKLFF. CDR3 nucleotide sequence: TGTGCCAGCAGTGCCCCTCAAGGGGGACGTAATGAAAAACTGTTTTTT.